This T cell receptor (beta chain) was identified during a study of T cell responses to AZD1222 COVID-19 vaccine. In the case of this clone: Its matching antigen is unknown.

The CDR3 sequence is 14 residues long. The germline V gene has CDR1 SGHTA and CDR2 FQGNSA. V lost 4 bases and J lost 10, with 17 bases in between. Analysis merged second doses at about 4 or about 12 weeks. Assay: immunoSEQ multiplex PCR; the TCRdb copy retains only in-frame clones and omits some. The sample has fewer than 180,000 clones; 92% are singletons. Broader study findings: Nearly half of spike-specific TCRs reportedly go after variant regions that carry no mutations. Once two AZD1222 doses were given, Spike-specific TCR breadth and depth went up. Donor demographics were predominantly white British with a female majority; clonal diversity may be underestimated.

The chain is built from TRBV7-2 and TRBJ2-1; possible D gene TRBD2, 6 bases. Material: peripheral blood, obtained 28 days after the second AZD1222 dose. This sequence originates from an adult who received the AZD1222 COVID-19 vaccine. CDR3 nucleotide sequence: TGTGCCAGCAGCTCCGTCGGGACTCCCCACGAGCAGTTCTTC. Translated: CASSSVGTPHEQFF.